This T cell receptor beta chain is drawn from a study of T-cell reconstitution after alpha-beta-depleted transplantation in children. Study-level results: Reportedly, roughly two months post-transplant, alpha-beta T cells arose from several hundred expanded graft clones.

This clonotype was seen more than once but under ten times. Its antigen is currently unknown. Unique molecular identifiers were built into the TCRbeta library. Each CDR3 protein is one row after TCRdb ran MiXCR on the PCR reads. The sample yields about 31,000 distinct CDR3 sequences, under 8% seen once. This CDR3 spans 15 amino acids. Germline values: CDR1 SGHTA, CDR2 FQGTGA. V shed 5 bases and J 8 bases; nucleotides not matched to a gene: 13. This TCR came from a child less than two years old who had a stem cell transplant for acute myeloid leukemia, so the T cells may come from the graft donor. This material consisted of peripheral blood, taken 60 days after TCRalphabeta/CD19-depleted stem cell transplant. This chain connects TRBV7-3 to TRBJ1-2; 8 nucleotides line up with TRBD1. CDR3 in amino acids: CASSPDIRGPEGYTF. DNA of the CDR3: TGTGCCAGCAGCCCCGATATCAGGGGGCCGGAAGGCTACACCTTC.